This is a list of T cell receptor beta chains from one sample in a study of molecular identifiers for immune sequencing clone quantification. TCRdb itself ran the PCR reads through MiXCR, one entry per CDR3 protein. The table lists tens of thousands of distinct CDR3 sequences, more than 15% of them singletons. The sample consisted of naive CD8+ T cells from blood, with Jurkat cell RNA spiked in. The receptors were gathered from a human donor in good health. Some libraries in this study had Jurkat cell RNA spiked in. Both conserved end residues are trimmed from each CDR3. The D gene is left open where the match is weak. Where a row states a size, it is once, few, many or the class of an expanded clone; other rows omit it.

V: TRBV6-6
length: 12
J: TRBJ1-1
size: .
D: TRBD1
CDR3: ASSYVTGGTEAF

V: TRBV23-1
length: 14
J: TRBJ2-3
size: many
D: .
CDR3: ASSTGRTLDEDTQY

V: TRBV7-6
length: 13
J: TRBJ1-1
size: .
D: .
CDR3: ASSLVGEMNTEAF

V: TRBV4-2
length: 13
J: TRBJ2-7
size: medium-sized
D: .
CDR3: ASSQDAGTPREQY

V: TRBV29-1
length: 10
J: TRBJ1-1
size: many
D: .
CDR3: SVWGRNTEAF

V: TRBV28
length: 12
J: TRBJ2-1
size: many
D: .
CDR3: ASSPLAGGNEQF

V: TRBV19
length: 13
J: TRBJ1-1
size: many
D: .
CDR3: ASYRPGQINTEAF

V: TRBV20-1
length: 12
J: TRBJ2-2
size: once
D: .
CDR3: SARDLGNTGELF

V: TRBV6-5
length: 12
J: TRBJ2-3
size: many
D: .
CDR3: ASSYGLVQDTQY

V: TRBV28
length: 13
J: TRBJ1-2
size: many
D: TRBD1
CDR3: ASSWTGGTVYGYT

V: TRBV6-2/TRBV6-3
length: 12
J: TRBJ2-3
size: many
D: .
CDR3: ASTADRSTDTQY

V: TRBV6-8
length: 14
J: TRBJ2-7
size: many
D: TRBD1
CDR3: ASSYPRDSGFHEQY

V: TRBV7-9
length: 11
J: TRBJ2-5
size: many
D: .
CDR3: ASSFAGMETQY

V: TRBV4-2
length: 15
J: TRBJ2-2
size: many
D: TRBD2
CDR3: ASSQELAGGPFGELF

V: TRBV5-6
length: 13
J: TRBJ1-1
size: .
D: .
CDR3: ASSLGGSANTEAF

V: TRBV27
length: 14
J: TRBJ2-2
size: many
D: .
CDR3: ASSLMAGIYTGELF

V: TRBV19
length: 12
J: TRBJ2-1
size: many
D: TRBD1
CDR3: ASSIVGTGIEQF

V: TRBV11-2
length: 12
J: TRBJ2-7
size: many
D: TRBD1
CDR3: ASSNPGQAYEQY

V: TRBV29-1
length: 17
J: TRBJ2-6
size: many
D: TRBD2
CDR3: SVQLVGLADIKGANVLT

V: TRBV7-6
length: 12
J: TRBJ1-4
size: .
D: .
CDR3: ASSSWTANEKLF

V: TRBV6-5
length: 12
J: TRBJ2-7
size: many
D: TRBD2
CDR3: ASSRAGGLYEQY

V: TRBV13
length: 13
J: TRBJ2-7
size: many
D: TRBD1
CDR3: ASSSPGQGANEQY

V: TRBV4-2
length: 13
J: TRBJ2-3
size: many
D: .
CDR3: ASSQGSGYTDTQY

V: TRBV4-3
length: 14
J: TRBJ2-1
size: .
D: TRBD1
CDR3: ASSQDRGLSYNEQL

V: TRBV11-2
length: 9
J: TRBJ2-5
size: many
D: .
CDR3: ASSLVGVLD

V: TRBV7-9
length: 11
J: TRBJ2-4
size: many
D: .
CDR3: ASSQPLEDIQY

V: TRBV7-9
length: 11
J: TRBJ1-1
size: many
D: TRBD1
CDR3: ASSLPDRGKAF

V: TRBV29-1
length: 12
J: TRBJ2-2
size: many
D: TRBD1
CDR3: SVSGTGYGGELF

V: TRBV4-1
length: 10
J: TRBJ2-1
size: many
D: .
CDR3: ASSQQGVEQF

V: TRBV27
length: 13
J: TRBJ2-3
size: many
D: .
CDR3: ASSFWGTSTDTQY

V: TRBV6-2/TRBV6-3
length: 11
J: TRBJ2-1
size: many
D: TRBD1
CDR3: ASSYSTGDEQF

V: TRBV27
length: 17
J: TRBJ2-5
size: few
D: .
CDR3: ASSPEFQLLNTYQETQY

V: TRBV7-3
length: 12
J: TRBJ2-5
size: many
D: .
CDR3: ASSLKEGSETQY

V: TRBV4-3
length: 13
J: TRBJ2-7
size: many
D: .
CDR3: ASSQLRQTPSEQY

V: TRBV9
length: 12
J: TRBJ1-1
size: many
D: .
CDR3: ASTPIQSNTEAF

V: TRBV27
length: 10
J: TRBJ1-5
size: many
D: .
CDR3: ASSPQNQPQH

V: TRBV6-6
length: 9
J: TRBJ2-7
size: many
D: .
CDR3: ASAQGYEQY

V: TRBV7-9
length: 15
J: TRBJ2-1
size: many
D: .
CDR3: ASSSQSSQGRGYEQF

V: TRBV10-1
length: 11
J: TRBJ2-7
size: many
D: .
CDR3: ASSESGTYEQY

V: TRBV6-2/TRBV6-3
length: 13
J: TRBJ2-5
size: many
D: TRBD2
CDR3: ASSWTSDYQETQY

V: TRBV28
length: 12
J: TRBJ2-7
size: many
D: TRBD2
CDR3: ASSLAGVSYEQY

V: TRBV7-2
length: 11
J: TRBJ2-7
size: medium-sized
D: .
CDR3: ASSPTGVYEQY

V: TRBV28
length: 12
J: TRBJ2-7
size: many
D: .
CDR3: ASSIQGNPYEQY

V: TRBV30
length: 13
J: TRBJ2-6
size: many
D: .
CDR3: AWSRDSVGANVLT

V: TRBV5-1
length: 10
J: TRBJ1-1
size: many
D: .
CDR3: ASSPVGTEAF

V: TRBV5-1
length: 9
J: TRBJ2-3
size: many
D: .
CDR3: ASSLEDTQY

V: TRBV4-2
length: 13
J: TRBJ1-4
size: many
D: .
CDR3: ASSQDFGVNEKLF

V: TRBV6-5
length: 13
J: TRBJ2-7
size: many
D: TRBD1
CDR3: ASSYGQGVTHEQY

V: TRBV5-4
length: 13
J: TRBJ2-7
size: many
D: TRBD2
CDR3: ASSLEGLAGDEQY

V: TRBV19
length: 11
J: TRBJ1-5
size: many
D: .
CDR3: ASSMGGGQPQH

V: TRBV28
length: 14
J: TRBJ2-2
size: many
D: .
CDR3: ASRRQGPRNTGELF

V: TRBV12-3/TRBV12-4
length: 10
J: TRBJ1-1
size: many
D: .
CDR3: ASSPNALRAF

V: TRBV27
length: 13
J: TRBJ1-1
size: many
D: .
CDR3: ASSSPAGVNTEAF

V: TRBV6-1
length: 11
J: TRBJ2-3
size: many
D: .
CDR3: RVSQGSTDTQY

V: TRBV30
length: 10
J: TRBJ2-7
size: many
D: TRBD2
CDR3: AFSGGSYEQY

V: TRBV7-8
length: 14
J: TRBJ2-7
size: many
D: .
CDR3: ASSLDEGVWSYEQY

V: TRBV14
length: 12
J: TRBJ2-3
size: many
D: .
CDR3: ASSQDGRADTQY